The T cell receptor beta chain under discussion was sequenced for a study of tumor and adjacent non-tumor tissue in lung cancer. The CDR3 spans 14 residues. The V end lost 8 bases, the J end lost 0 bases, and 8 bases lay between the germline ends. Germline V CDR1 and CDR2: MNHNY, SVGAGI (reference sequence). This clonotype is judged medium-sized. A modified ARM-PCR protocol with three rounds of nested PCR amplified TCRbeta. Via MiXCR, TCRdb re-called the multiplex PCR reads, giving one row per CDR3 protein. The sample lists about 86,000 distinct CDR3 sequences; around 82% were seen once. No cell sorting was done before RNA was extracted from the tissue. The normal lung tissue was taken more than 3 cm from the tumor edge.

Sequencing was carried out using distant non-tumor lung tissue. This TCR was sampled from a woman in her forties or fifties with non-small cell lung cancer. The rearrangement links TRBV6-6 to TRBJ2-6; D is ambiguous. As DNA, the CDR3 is TGTGCCAGCCTTGCGCTCTCTGGGGCCAACGTCCTGACTTTC. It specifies CASLALSGANVLTF.